Listed below are T cell receptor beta chains from one sample, sequenced in a study of shared clonotypes between healthy human individuals. The method was immunoSEQ multiplex PCR; TCRdb's version includes in-frame clones alone and lacks a portion of them. The table lists 1.5 million to 2.5 million clones, about 95% of them singletons. Sequences were obtained from naive CD8+ T cells sorted from blood. The source is a man aged 18 to 30 in good health. CDR3s leave out the opening cysteine and the closing phenylalanine or tryptophan. The order of the fields is V gene, CDR3 protein.

>TRBV13
ASSLGGLGTEAF
>TRBV30
AWIDYTEAF
>TRBV6-5
ASSYSPREEETQY
>TRBV4-1
ASSQDRGTGNTIY
>TRBV5-5
ASSLGEYRTYEQY
>TRBV4-1
ASSRRDREIHEQY
>TRBV10-2
ASSEGSGGPITYEQY
>TRBV6-1
ASSVYRGSEDEQY
>TRBV6-5
ASSGVQGSVGELF
>TRBV5-6
ASSGGQGIYGYT
>TRBV30
AWNMGGGHEQY
>TRBV2
ASSPLAGGTADTQY
>TRBV12-5
ASGPHERDTQY
>TRBV29-1
SAEPGAGGNEQY
>TRBV10-3
AISNSGAFYEQY
>TRBV28
ASSPSNVNTIY
>TRBV6-5
ASSSYGGLSNQPQH
>TRBV27
ASSSSGTGWVYEQY
>TRBV6-5
ASSYSTSGNNEQF
>TRBV4-3
ASSMNPDTQY
>TRBV4-3
ASSLGTDDSPLH
>TRBV25-1
ASSLGTGLANYGYT
>TRBV4-1
ASSQEEGILTSSYNEQF
>TRBV7-9
ASSPLLEYEQF
>TRBV28
ASSRRLAGGAYEQY
>TRBV13
ASSTQFTEAF
>TRBV2
ASSVGTGGDEQY
>TRBV27
ATRSQDYSNQPQH
>TRBV2
ASLRGATNEKLF
>TRBV4-1
ASSQVGQETQY
>TRBV7-6
ASSLLGNTGELF
>TRBV23-1
ASTWTPFEQY
>TRBV9
ASSVWGASTEAF
>TRBV4-3
ASSQDWSGSSAEQY
>TRBV30
AAEGLDTQY
>TRBV28
ASIDTPGPNYGYT
>TRBV6-5
ASSVETGDEQF
>TRBV6-1
ASRVVVDQPQH
>TRBV4-1
ASSQWTSGPPEQY